The clone carrying this T cell receptor (beta chain) was observed at least ten times. TCRbeta library preparation incorporated unique molecular identifiers. From the PCR reads, TCRdb called clonotypes with MiXCR, one entry per CDR3 protein. Of about 340,000 distinct CDR3 sequences listed, 10% are singletons. The sample belongs to a study of T-cell reconstitution after alpha-beta-depleted transplantation in children. The CDR3 sequence is 14 residues long. V lost 7 bases to trimming and J lost 3 bases; unmatched junction nucleotides: 6. This TCR came from a human donor who donated a stem cell graft to a child with acute lymphoblastic leukemia. This chain joins TRBV12-3 or TRBV12-4 and TRBJ2-5; TRBD1 agrees at 9 bases. Sample: PBMCs from the stem cell graft donor, taken from the stem cell graft. The CDR3 region has the DNA TGTGCCAGCACCCCAGGGACAGGGAAAGAGACCCAGTACTTC. Its protein is CASTPGTGKETQYF.